Each of the 26 T cell receptor beta chains below was sequenced from the same sample in a study of identical twins. TCRdb called the 5' RACE reads again in MiXCR, with one record for every CDR3 protein. The sample has a few hundred thousand distinct CDR3 sequences; about 6.7% are singletons. The same sample was also studied in work on T cells expressing NK-cell markers.

Sequenced input: CD8+ T cells sorted from blood. These receptors were collected from a woman under 30 in good health.

The chain is built from TRBV5-6 and TRBJ2-1; 7 bases match TRBD1. The CDR3 is made up of 12 amino acids. CDR1 and CDR2 from the germline V gene are SGHDT and YYEEEE. V was pared by 4 bases and J by 11 bases, with 6 bases of the junction left unmatched. This chain's CDR3 is CASSIDRVQQFF. The CDR3 DNA follows: TGTGCCAGCAGCATCGACAGGGTACAGCAGTTCTTC.

Many counts were recorded for this clonotype. J is TRBJ1-2 and V is TRBV3-1; D is uncertain. Germline CDR1 reads LGHDT; CDR2 reads YNNKEL (reference sequence). V gave up 4 bases and J gave up 5 bases, with 11 bases separating them. The CDR3 contains 13 residues. The CDR3 DNA is TGTGCCAGCAGCCGCGAGGCACATTATGGCTACACCTTC. This sequence encodes CASSREAHYGYTF.

This clonotype turned up a few times. The chain links TRBV4-2 to TRBJ2-7; 7 bases map to TRBD1. Per the germline V gene, CDR1 is LGHNA and CDR2 is YNFKEQ. The CDR3 is 19 residues long. Losses at the gene ends were 4 bases for V and 3 bases for J; bases not matched to a gene: 21. The CDR3 DNA is TGTGCCAGCAGCCCTGCATTAACTGGCGACCGGGACAGTTACTACGAGCAGTACTTC. Translating it yields CASSPALTGDRDSYYEQYF.

This clonotype was seen repeatedly, ten times or more. The V gene is TRBV2, the J gene TRBJ2-3; 11 bases map to TRBD2. CDR1 and CDR2 (germline): SNHLY, FYNNEI. After removal of 4 bases from V and 4 bases from J, the junction contained 7 bases not matched to a gene. The CDR3 loop spans 16 amino acids. The CDR3 spells CASSVVSGRAADTQYF. In nucleotides, the CDR3 is TGTGCCAGCAGTGTTGTTAGCGGGAGGGCGGCAGATACGCAGTATTTT.

As concerns this clonotype: This may be a read error, as it is one base from a much larger clone. This rearrangement joins TRBV12-3 or TRBV12-4 to TRBJ2-4; tentative D call: TRBD2 (6 bases). The CDR3 totals 16 residues. DNA for the CDR3: TGTGCCAGCAGTTGGACCCCCGGGGGAGCCAAAAACTTTCAGTACTTC. This gives the protein CASSWTPGGAKNFQYF.

This clonotype was picked up a small number of times. The chain carries TRBV6-5 and TRBJ2-5; 7 bases map to TRBD2. The V gene end was trimmed by 2 bases and the J gene end by 5 bases; junction bases not matched to a gene: 2. The CDR3 runs to 13 residues. Germline lookup yields CDR1 MNHEY and CDR2 SVGAGI. This CDR3 reads CASSYGGGETQYF. CDR3 coding DNA: TGTGCCAGCAGTTACGGGGGGGGGGAGACCCAGTACTTC.

The chain couples TRBV14 to TRBJ2-2, with D unclear. This CDR3 spans 13 amino acids. CDR1 SGHDN and CDR2 FVKESK come from the germline V gene. Trimming took off 5 bases at V and 6 bases at J, with 10 bases between the two ends. CDR3 amino acids: CASSFVGAGELFF. The CDR3 DNA reads TGTGCCAGCAGCTTTGTAGGCGCCGGGGAGCTGTTTTTT.

This clonotype was seen more than once but under ten times. V usage is TRBV6-1 and J usage is TRBJ2-1; TRBD1 is a possible D gene (6 bases). V was clipped by 4 bases and J by 3 bases, with 13 bases between them. Per the germline V gene, CDR1 is MNHNS and CDR2 is SASEGT. The CDR3 is made up of 15 amino acids. CDR3 amino acids: CASSGIRDNYNEQFF. The CDR3 DNA reads as TGTGCCAGCAGTGGAATCCGGGACAACTACAATGAGCAGTTCTTC.

In its sample, this clonotype was seen many times. V usage is TRBV7-8 and J usage is TRBJ2-6; D uncertain. Trimming took 0 bases from V and 4 from J, leaving 7 bases between them. CDR1 and CDR2 (germline): SGHVS, FQNEAQ. The CDR3 totals 15 residues. The CDR3 DNA is TGTGCCAGCAGCTTAGCGGTCGGGGGGGCCAACGTCCTGACTTTC. Its protein is CASSLAVGGANVLTF.

This clonotype appeared a few times. This chain uses TRBV7-9 with TRBJ1-2; a possible D gene is TRBD1 (6 bases). Trimming stripped 3 bases from V and 0 bases from J, with 17 bases between. Looked up from germline, CDR1 is SEHNR and CDR2 is FQNEAQ (reference sequence). This CDR3 region has 17 residues. CDR3 sequence reads: CASSFVGRQASNYGYTF. CDR3 nucleotide sequence: TGTGCCAGCAGCTTCGTGGGGAGACAGGCCTCTAACTATGGCTACACCTTC.

This clonotype has more than one count but fewer than ten. The chain links TRBV10-1 to TRBJ2-3; perhaps TRBD1 as D (5 bases). The V gene's germline CDR1 is WNHNN and CDR2 SYGVQD (reference sequence). CDR3 size: 15 residues. V lost 2 bases to trimming and J lost 2 bases, with 11 bases between them. The CDR3 nucleotides are TGCGCCAGCAGTGAGAAGGGGATATACACAGATACGCAGTATTTT. Residues: CASSEKGIYTDTQYF.

This clonotype was detected ten times or more. This chain connects TRBV4-1 to TRBJ2-1; D perhaps matches TRBD1 (5 bases). The V gene's germline CDR1 is MGHRA and CDR2 YSYEKL. Trimming took off 6 bases at V and 8 bases at J, with 14 bases between the two ends. The CDR3 spans 13 residues. DNA of the CDR3: TGCGCCAGCAGACAGGCCCAGGGCGATGAGCAGTTCTTC. This translates into CASRQAQGDEQFF.

This clonotype showed up just a few times. This chain connects TRBV10-1 to TRBJ2-2, with 8 bases matching TRBD2. V shed 3 bases, J shed 4 bases, and the junction held 7 bases outside the gene matches. The CDR3 runs to 16 residues. Germline V lookup: CDR1 WNHNN, CDR2 SYGVQD (reference sequence). In DNA, the CDR3 is TGCGCCAGCAGTGACTCCCGGGGGGGCTCCACCGGGGAGCTGTTTTTT. Its translation: CASSDSRGGSTGELFF.

This clonotype was counted only a few times. This chain's CDR3 is CASAAPSYEQYF. The CDR3 nucleotides are TGTGCCAGCGCGGCACCGTCCTACGAGCAGTACTTC. The chain carries TRBV9 and TRBJ2-7; D unclear. Looked up from germline, CDR1 is SGDLS and CDR2 is YYNGEE. There are 12 residues in the CDR3. Trimming removed 7 bases from V and 1 base from J, with 9 bases in between.

This clonotype was seen many times. The chain uses TRBV7-9 and TRBJ2-2; TRBD2 matches at 10 bases. The CDR3 runs to 16 residues. Per germline, CDR1 SEHNR and CDR2 FQNEAQ (reference sequence). Germline trimming cut 4 bases from V and 4 bases from J; bases unmatched to any gene: 6. Written as DNA, the CDR3 is TGTGCCAGCAGCTCCCCCAGCGGGAGGGTCACCGGGGAGCTGTTTTTT. Its translation is CASSSPSGRVTGELFF.

The rearrangement links TRBV6-6 to TRBJ2-3, with D perhaps matching TRBD1 (6 bases). Trimming removed 8 bases from V and 1 base from J, with 10 bases in between. This CDR3 spans 13 amino acids. Germline V gene lookup returns CDR1 MNHNY and CDR2 SVGAGI (reference sequence). Here the CDR3 DNA reads TGTGCCAGCCCCCAGGGGCGCACAGATACGCAGTATTTT. Translating gives CASPQGRTDTQYF.

This clonotype was seen only a few times. At one end the junction does not follow the germline gene, possibly because of a read error. This chain uses TRBV7-7 with TRBJ2-3; TRBD2 matches at 13 bases. The CDR3 consists of 18 residues. Germline CDR1 and CDR2: SSHAT and FNYEAQ (reference sequence). The CDR3 region is CASSPRLAGGSSTDTQYF. The CDR3 DNA reads as TGTGCTAGCAGCCCGCGACTAGCGGGGGGCTCTAGCACAGATACGCAGTATTTT.

This clonotype was found many times. This chain uses TRBV7-9 with TRBJ1-1; D is uncertain. The germline CDR1 and CDR2 sequences are SEHNR and FQNEAQ (reference sequence). This CDR3 contains 12 residues. V was pared by 7 bases and J by 8 bases, with 14 bases between. For the CDR3, the DNA is TGTGCCAGCACCCCAGAACTTCACGAAGCTTTCTTT. Protein product: CASTPELHEAFF.

This clonotype was counted a few times. This chain joins TRBV12-3 or TRBV12-4 and TRBJ2-1, with 9 nucleotides matching TRBD1. CDR3 length: 15 amino acids. Trimming took 2 bases from V and 5 from J; bases not matched to a gene: 4. CDR3 sequence reads: CASSLTTGGDNEQFF. In DNA form, the CDR3 reads TGTGCCAGCAGTTTAACGACAGGGGGAGACAATGAGCAGTTCTTC.

This clonotype appeared a few times. The chain couples TRBV27 to TRBJ2-3; D may be TRBD1 (6 bases). This CDR3 spans 16 amino acids. With 4 bases removed from V and 6 bases from J, the gap between germline ends came to 20 bases. From germline, CDR1 is MNHEY and CDR2 SMNVEV (reference sequence). Written as DNA, the CDR3 is TGTGCCAGCAGTTCCCCGACCGGACTTAGGGGGGATACGCAGTATTTT. It encodes CASSSPTGLRGDTQYF.

The CDR3 DNA sequence: TGTGCCTTTGGGACAGGGGAAGAGACCCAGTACTTC. As protein: CAFGTGEETQYF. The V call is TRBV30, the J call TRBJ2-5; 10 nucleotides line up with TRBD1. The germline gives CDR1 GTSNPN, CDR2 SVGIG (reference sequence). The ends lost 7 bases at V and 3 bases at J; junction bases unmatched: 2. This CDR3 contains 12 residues. The whole variable domain, filled in from reference TRBV30 and TRBJ2-5, reads SQTIHQWPATLVQPVGSPLSLECTVEGTSNPNLYWYRQAAGRGLQLLFYSVGIGQISSEVPQNLSASRPQDRQFILSSKKLLLSDSGFYLCAFGTGEETQYFGPGTRLLVL.

This clonotype was detected a few times. V is TRBV14 and J is TRBJ2-1; D gene ambiguous. The V gene lost 0 bases and the J gene lost 8 bases, with 11 bases spanning the gap. Germline CDR1 SGHDN, CDR2 FVKESK. This CDR3 contains 14 residues. CDR3 residues: CASSQDASGDEQFF. The DNA for the CDR3 is TGTGCCAGCAGCCAAGATGCCTCAGGCGATGAGCAGTTCTTC.

This clonotype was seen more than once but under ten times. V usage is TRBV6-2 or TRBV6-3 and J usage is TRBJ2-4, with 7 positions matching TRBD2. V lost 2 bases, J lost 6 bases, and 4 bases stayed unmatched. The CDR3 extends over 14 amino acids. Germline V gene data show CDR1 as MNHEY and CDR2 as SVGEGT. In DNA form, the CDR3 reads TGTGCCAGCAGTTACGGTCCTAGCGGAAACATTCAGTACTTC. Its translation: CASSYGPSGNIQYF.

The chain links TRBV20-1 to TRBJ2-1, with 8 positions matching TRBD2. This CDR3 has 17 amino acids. Germline-derived CDR1 and CDR2 are DFQATT and SNEGSKA (reference sequence). Losses at the gene ends were 4 bases for V and 7 bases for J; bases not matched to a gene: 18. The CDR3 loop is CSATERTSGSGINEQFF. CDR3 DNA sequence: TGCAGTGCTACAGAGCGGACAAGCGGGAGCGGGATAAATGAGCAGTTCTTC.

The sample holds many counts of this clonotype. The chain uses TRBV29-1 and TRBJ2-7; D might be TRBD2 (7 bases). The CDR3 spans 12 residues. CDR1 and CDR2 (germline): SQVTM, ANQGSEA. V was clipped by 3 bases and J by 5 bases, with 11 bases between them. This CDR3 is CSVEKGGHEQYF. The CDR3 bases are TGCAGCGTTGAGAAGGGGGGGCACGAGCAGTACTTC.

Ten or more counts support this clonotype. This chain joins TRBV6-1 and TRBJ2-3, with D maybe TRBD2 (6 bases). Germline CDR1 is MNHNS and CDR2 is SASEGT. The CDR3 loop spans 14 amino acids. V lost 7 bases and J lost 4, with 15 bases in between. CDR3 nucleotides: TGTGCCAGCATACGGGAGCCATCATCAGATACGCAGTATTTT. This translates into CASIREPSSDTQYF.